This T cell receptor (beta chain) derives from a study of blood T cell repertoires in COVID-19. Study-level background: Acute-phase and convalescent COVID-19 samples originated in the United States, Italy and Spain.

The assay was immunoSEQ multiplex PCR, and TCRdb's table has in-frame clones only and misses some. Counted here are 300,000 or so clones, more than 80% occurring once; the ten biggest clones make up over 3.5%. The sequenced sample was peripheral blood. The source is a woman aged 40 to 50 with acute or convalescent COVID-19.

This CDR3 is CASRSLTEGTGGSAFF. Written as DNA, the CDR3 is TGTGCCAGCAGATCACTAACGGAGGGAACAGGGGGGAGTGCTTTCTTT. V and J are TRBV5-5 and TRBJ1-1; TRBD1 aligns across 8 bases. V shed 5 bases and J 11 bases; nucleotides not matched to a gene: 20. CDR1 and CDR2 from the germline V gene are SGHKS and YYEKEE (reference sequence). The CDR3 totals 16 residues.